This passage covers 19 T cell receptor beta chains from one sample sequenced in a study of healthy donors' naive CD4 and CD8 T cells. Starting from about 0.55 ug of total RNA, TCR libraries were made with linear amplification. TCRdb fed the reads into MiXCR, producing one record per CDR3 protein. The table records 150,000 to 200,000 distinct CDR3 sequences, over 60% of them present only once. What was sequenced was naive CD4+ and CD8+ T cells sorted from blood, pooled from several donors. These receptors came from a pool of human donors in good health; the sample pools cells from several healthy donors.

The chain links TRBV19 to TRBJ2-3; D may be TRBD2 (6 bases). Trimming cost V 5 bases and J 5 bases, with 14 bases left between them. Germline V CDR1 and CDR2: LNHDA, SQIVND (reference sequence). The CDR3 length is 14 residues. This CDR3 reads CASSAARRGDTQYF. DNA for the CDR3: TGTGCCAGTAGTGCGGCACGGCGGGGAGATACGCAGTATTTT.

This clonotype was counted only a few times. The V call is TRBV6-5, the J call TRBJ1-5; 10 positions agree with TRBD1. The germline gives CDR1 MNHEY, CDR2 SVGAGI. CDR3 size: 15 residues. V lost 6 bases, J lost 12 bases, and 14 bases stayed unmatched. CDR3 in DNA: TGTGCCAGCAGCGAGCACCGGGACAGGGGACCGAACCAGCATTTT. Encoded protein: CASSEHRDRGPNQHF.

This chain connects TRBV12-3 or TRBV12-4 to TRBJ2-3, with D uncertain. V lost 2 bases to trimming and J lost 0 bases, with 9 bases between them. The CDR3 spans 15 residues. The CDR3 spells CASSLFLDSTDTQYF. The CDR3 DNA follows: TGTGCCAGCAGTTTATTCTTGGATAGCACAGATACGCAGTATTTT.

The genes are TRBV6-5 and TRBJ1-1; 10 bases align to TRBD1. Germline assignment: CDR1 MNHEY and CDR2 SVGAGI. This CDR3 contains 16 residues. Germline trimming cut 0 bases from V and 6 bases from J; bases unmatched to any gene: 7. The CDR3 reads CASSYSKGQGGPEAFF. CDR3 DNA sequence: TGTGCCAGCAGTTACTCGAAAGGACAGGGGGGCCCTGAAGCTTTCTTT.

The gene calls are TRBV29-1 and TRBJ2-7; a possible D gene is TRBD1 (6 bases). Germline V lookup: CDR1 SQVTM, CDR2 ANQGSEA. CDR3 length: 14 residues. V lost 4 bases and J lost 2, with 15 bases in between. CDR3 protein: CSVVGGQAPYEQYF. For the CDR3, the DNA is TGCAGCGTTGTTGGGGGCCAGGCCCCCTACGAGCAGTACTTC.

The rearrangement links TRBV13 to TRBJ1-1; unclear D gene. The CDR3 is 12 amino acids. Germline V CDR1 and CDR2: PRHDT, FYEKMQ (reference sequence). V gave up 10 bases and J gave up 2 bases, with 11 bases separating them. CDR3: CATKTGNTEAFF. CDR3 DNA: TGTGCCACCAAGACGGGTAACACTGAAGCTTTCTTT. The full variable domain, its missing parts supplied by reference TRBV13 and TRBJ1-1, is AAGVIQSPRHLIKEKRETATLKCYPIPRHDTVYWYQQGPGQDPQFLISFYEKMQSDKGSIPDRFSAQQFSDYHSELNMSSLELGDSALYFCATKTGNTEAFFGQGTRLTVV.

The rearrangement uses TRBV7-9 and TRBJ1-3; the match to TRBD1 covers 7 bases. The CDR3 covers 14 residues. The germline V gene has CDR1 SEHNR and CDR2 FQNEAQ (reference sequence). V lost 5 bases to trimming and J lost 2 bases; unmatched junction nucleotides: 3. This chain's CDR3 is CASSKTGTGNTIYF. The CDR3 DNA reads TGTGCCAGCAGCAAGACAGGGACTGGAAACACCATATATTTT. The entire variable domain, with the rest obtained from reference TRBV7-9 and TRBJ1-3, is as follows: DTGVSQNPRHKITKRGQNVTFRCDPISEHNRLYWYRQTLGQGPEFLTYFQNEAQLEKSRLLSDRFSAERPKGSFSTLEIQRTEQGDSAMYLCASSKTGTGNTIYFGEGSWLTVV.

This clonotype was counted between two and nine times. J is TRBJ2-5 and V is TRBV2; TRBD1 matches at 10 bases. J gave up 5 bases and V 4 bases, and 7 bases lay outside the gene matches. The germline CDR1 and CDR2 sequences are SNHLY and FYNNEI. CDR3 size: 15 residues. The chain's CDR3 is CASSALTGGAETQYF. The DNA of the CDR3 is TGTGCCAGCAGTGCCTTGACAGGGGGCGCGGAGACCCAGTACTTC.

J is TRBJ2-1 and V is TRBV5-1, with D unresolved. Germline assignment: CDR1 SGHRS and CDR2 YFSETQ. This CDR3 comprises 15 residues. V shed 0 bases and J shed 3 bases, with 10 bases lying between them. The CDR3 region is CASSLGLPDYNEQFF. In nucleotides, the CDR3 is TGCGCCAGCAGCTTGGGACTTCCTGACTACAATGAGCAGTTCTTC.

The chain employs TRBV12-3 or TRBV12-4 and TRBJ2-7, with D perhaps TRBD1 (5 bases). The length of the CDR3 is 14 residues. Trimming took 6 bases from V and 1 from J, leaving 13 bases between them. For the CDR3, the DNA is TGTGCCAGCAGCCGATTGACAGCGTCCTACGAGCAGTACTTC. This encodes CASSRLTASYEQYF.

The genes are TRBV6-5 and TRBJ2-2; maybe TRBD1 (5 bases). V was trimmed by 7 bases and J by 8 bases, leaving 14 bases between them. The CDR3 covers 13 residues. Germline loops: CDR1 MNHEY, CDR2 SVGAGI. CDR3 region: CASTDWGTGELFF. CDR3 nucleotides: TGTGCCAGCACCGATTGGGGCACAGGGGAGCTGTTTTTT.

The V and J genes are TRBV29-1 and TRBJ2-5; no definite D call. V was pared by 6 bases and J by 3 bases, with 14 bases between. Germline CDR1 and CDR2: SQVTM and ANQGSEA. The CDR3 is 13 residues long. The CDR3 region has the DNA TGCAGCGTGGGCCCCGGGTCCGAAGAGACCCAGTACTTC. Amino acids: CSVGPGSEETQYF.

The chain employs TRBV7-8 and TRBJ2-7, with D tentatively TRBD2 (6 bases). CDR3 length equals 15 residues. V was cut by 1 base and J by 2 bases, with 12 bases left in between. Germline-derived CDR1 and CDR2 are SGHVS and FQNEAQ. The CDR3 bases are TGTGCCAGCAGCTTAGTGGCGGGGACCCCCTACGAGCAGTACTTC. Residues: CASSLVAGTPYEQYF.

This chain uses TRBV19 with TRBJ2-7; D is possibly TRBD2 (5 bases). The germline CDR1 and CDR2 sequences are LNHDA and SQIVND (reference sequence). The CDR3 length is 15 residues. The V gene lost 6 bases and the J gene lost 0 bases, with 15 bases spanning the gap. CDR3 sequence (DNA): TGTGCCAGTAGATCCCCGGGAACAGCCTCCTACGAGCAGTACTTC. It yields the protein CASRSPGTASYEQYF. Using reference TRBV19 and TRBJ2-7 for the parts outside the CDR3, the full variable domain is DGGITQSPKYLFRKEGQNVTLSCEQNLNHDAMYWYRQDPGQGLRLIYYSQIVNDFQKGDIAEGYSVSREKKESFPLTVTSAQKNPTAFYLCASRSPGTASYEQYFGPGTRLTVT.

The rearrangement joins TRBV4-3 to TRBJ2-3; TRBD2 aligns across 10 bases. Per the germline V gene, CDR1 is LGHNA and CDR2 is YSLEER. Trimming cost V 0 bases and J 2 bases; bases outside gene matches: 5. This CDR3 is built from 17 residues. CDR3 coding DNA: TGCGCCAGCAGCCAAGATCTAGCGGGAGCGACCACAGATACGCAGTATTTT. Translated, it gives CASSQDLAGATTDTQYF.

This sequence joins TRBV21-1 and TRBJ1-1; the D call of TRBD1 is as the table states it, not checked on the DNA. TRBV21-1 is given as a pseudogene. The CDR3 covers 15 residues. The CDR3 region has the DNA TGTGCCAGCAGCAAAGGAACAGGGACGGGCACTGAAGCTTTCTTT. This encodes CASSKGTGTGTEAFF.

The gene calls are TRBV29-1 and TRBJ2-2; 9 bases agree with TRBD1. The germline gives CDR1 SQVTM, CDR2 ANQGSEA. This CDR3 has 17 residues. J lost 2 bases, V lost 3 bases, and 10 bases had no gene match. CDR3 amino acids: CSVDEGDRGANTGELFF. In DNA form, the CDR3 reads TGCAGCGTTGATGAGGGTGACAGGGGGGCCAACACCGGGGAGCTGTTTTTT.

This chain links TRBV19 with TRBJ1-5; a weak D match, TRBD1 (5 bases). Germline loops: CDR1 LNHDA, CDR2 SQIVND (reference sequence). The V and J ends lost 3 bases and 2 bases respectively, with 11 bases between them. This CDR3 has 15 residues. The CDR3 sequence is CASSIPQGRNQPQHF. CDR3 bases: TGTGCCAGTAGTATCCCCCAGGGCCGCAATCAGCCCCAGCATTTT.

The CDR3 is CASSPEVGRGDEQFF. As DNA, the CDR3 is TGTGCCAGCAGTCCTGAGGTGGGAAGGGGCGATGAGCAGTTCTTC. This chain joins TRBV27 and TRBJ2-1; perhaps TRBD1 as D (5 bases). The CDR3 loop spans 15 amino acids. V dropped 5 bases and J dropped 8 bases, with 19 bases sitting between them. CDR1 is MNHEY, CDR2 SMNVEV, per germline (reference sequence).